Sequencing of this T cell receptor (beta chain) was carried out in a study of blood T cell repertoires in COVID-19. The CDR3 extends over 12 amino acids. Per germline, CDR1 SGHDN and CDR2 FVKESK. The V end lost 1 base, the J end lost 10 bases, and 5 bases lay between the germline ends. Sequencing used immunoSEQ multiplex PCR; TCRdb keeps in-frame clones, though not all of them. In the table there are about 260,000 clones, 85% to 90% of which are singletons. The origin of this receptor is a woman in her thirties or forties who had recovered from COVID-19. The specimen sequenced was peripheral blood. This chain links TRBV14 with TRBJ1-6; unclear D gene. In nucleotides, the CDR3 is TGTGCCAGCAGCCAAGTAGAATCACCCCTCCACTTT. As protein: CASSQVESPLHF. Full variable domain (rest looked up from reference TRBV14 and TRBJ1-6): EAGVTQFPSHSVIEKGQTVTLRCDPISGHDNLYWYRRVMGKEIKFLLHFVKESKQDESGMPNNRFLAERTGGTYSTLKVQPAELEDSGVYFCASSQVESPLHFGNGTRLTVT.